A single sample gave rise to the 19 T cell receptor beta chains below, sequenced in a study of beta chain features in type 1 diabetes. Reverse transcribing all isolated RNA meant expressed TCRB transcripts were sequenced. Generated by immunoSEQ multiplex PCR, the TCRdb table keeps only in-frame clones and is missing some. The repertoire has 900,000 or so clones, roughly a sixth of them found once; the top ten carry 0.023%. Sequencing input: naive CD4+ T cells from blood. These receptors all come from a woman between 18 and 29 years old in good health.

The gene calls are TRBV10-3 and TRBJ2-1, with 9 bases fitting TRBD1. The germline V gene has CDR1 ENHRY and CDR2 SYGVKD. CDR3 length: 16 amino acids. V gave up 2 bases and J gave up 3 bases; unmatched junction bases: 5. The CDR3 nucleotides read TGTGCCATCAGTGAGGCAAGGACAGGGGACTACAATGAGCAGTTCTTC. Amino acids: CAISEARTGDYNEQFF.

This clone was seen a few times. This chain joins TRBV28 and TRBJ2-2, with D unclear. Trimming took off 5 bases at V and 1 base at J, with 8 bases between the two ends. The germline CDR1 and CDR2 sequences are MDHEN and SYDVKM. This CDR3 spans 14 amino acids. In DNA form, the CDR3 reads TGTGCCAGCAGTCCAAACAGGAACACCGGGGAGCTGTTTTTT. Protein sequence: CASSPNRNTGELFF.

This clone was counted between two and nine times. This chain uses TRBV23-1 with TRBJ1-6; a possible D gene is TRBD1 (6 bases). TRBV23-1 is identified as an open reading frame with a role that is uncertain. CDR3 size: 14 residues. V lost 6 bases and J 7 bases, leaving 13 bases between the germline ends. CDR3: CASSHREGNSPLHF. Here the CDR3 DNA reads TGCGCCAGCAGCCACAGGGAGGGGAATTCACCCCTCCACTTT.

This CDR3 is CASSESGGLNTEAFF. As DNA, the CDR3 is TGCGCCAGCAGCGAGAGCGGGGGCCTTAACACTGAAGCTTTCTTT. This chain uses TRBV5-1 with TRBJ1-1, with D perhaps TRBD1 (6 bases). The CDR3 totals 15 residues. Germline V gene data show CDR1 as SGHRS and CDR2 as YFSETQ. V was cut by 4 bases and J by 2 bases, with 15 bases left in between.

This clone has a handful of counts. The V and J genes are TRBV9 and TRBJ2-5; unclear D gene. The germline V and J ends were trimmed by 1 base and 5 bases, with 6 bases remaining between them. This CDR3 has 12 amino acids. Per the germline V gene, CDR1 is SGDLS and CDR2 is YYNGEE. The CDR3 spells CASSVLGETQYF. The CDR3 DNA sequence: TGTGCCAGCAGCGTACTAGGGGAGACCCAGTACTTC.

The chain carries TRBV28 and TRBJ2-5; 7 nucleotides match TRBD2. The CDR3 is made up of 13 amino acids. V dropped 1 base and J dropped 9; count of bases not matched to a gene: 5. Germline CDR1 and CDR2: MDHEN and SYDVKM. The CDR3: CASSLLAGEAQYF. CDR3 in DNA: TGTGCCAGCAGTTTATTAGCGGGTGAGGCCCAGTACTTC.

This clone was counted only a few times. The V and J genes are TRBV11-1 and TRBJ2-7; the D gene could be TRBD1 or TRBD2 (5 bases each). There are 15 residues in the CDR3. The V end lost 3 bases, the J end lost 3 bases, and 15 bases lay between the germline ends. Germline lookup yields CDR1 SGHAT and CDR2 FQDESV (reference sequence). In DNA form, the CDR3 reads TGTGCCAGCAGCTTTGCCGGGACCCTTAGCTACGAGCAGTACTTC. Encoded protein: CASSFAGTLSYEQYF.

This clone was counted between two and nine times. The V gene is TRBV18, the J gene TRBJ2-3, with D perhaps matching TRBD2 (5 bases). The V gene's germline CDR1 is KGHSH and CDR2 LQKENI. The CDR3 contains 15 residues. Trimming stripped 3 bases from V and 2 bases from J, with 12 bases between. The CDR3 coding sequence is TGTGCCAGCTCACCGATGGCGGGTGACACAGATACGCAGTATTTT. This translates into CASSPMAGDTDTQYF.

This clone was detected only a few times. The chain combines TRBV5-4 with TRBJ2-1; 7 nucleotides match TRBD2. CDR3 size: 15 residues. Trimming removed 4 bases from V and 6 bases from J; junction bases left unmatched: 10. Germline CDR1 and CDR2: SGHNT and YYREEE (reference sequence). In DNA form, the CDR3 reads TGTGCCAGCAGCACAGATGCGGGAGAGGTCAATGAGCAGTTCTTC. Its translation: CASSTDAGEVNEQFF.

This clone was seen only a few times. The chain joins TRBV5-4 to TRBJ2-3; 11 bases line up with TRBD2. This CDR3 has 15 amino acids. Germline V gene lookup returns CDR1 SGHNT and CDR2 YYREEE (reference sequence). J gave up 4 bases and V 5 bases, and 6 bases lay outside the gene matches. CDR3 DNA: TGTGCCAGCAGTCTAGCGGGAGGCACAGCAGATACGCAGTATTTT. Translated: CASSLAGGTADTQYF.

The V call is TRBV5-1, the J call TRBJ2-1; 8 nucleotides match TRBD2. The ends lost 3 bases at V and 4 bases at J; junction bases unmatched: 9. The germline V gene has CDR1 SGHRS and CDR2 YFSETQ. The CDR3 covers 16 residues. CDR3 amino acids: CASSSGILAAYNEQFF. As DNA, the CDR3 is TGCGCCAGCAGCTCGGGCATACTAGCGGCATACAATGAGCAGTTCTTC.

This chain joins TRBV9 and TRBJ2-1, with D possibly being TRBD2 (6 bases). The CDR3 totals 15 residues. CDR1 and CDR2 (germline): SGDLS, YYNGEE. The V end lost 7 bases, the J end lost 4 bases, and 18 bases lay between the germline ends. CDR3 sequence reads: CASAGGGPTYNEQFF. CDR3 bases: TGTGCCAGCGCAGGAGGAGGGCCAACTTACAATGAGCAGTTCTTC.

The genes are TRBV27 and TRBJ2-3; D gene unclear. The V end lost 6 bases, the J end lost 6 bases, and 7 bases lay between the germline ends. Germline V lookup: CDR1 MNHEY, CDR2 SMNVEV (reference sequence). The CDR3 consists of 11 residues. The CDR3 is CASRGFDTQYF. The CDR3 coding sequence is TGTGCCAGCAGGGGGTTCGATACGCAGTATTTT.

The rearrangement uses TRBV7-9 and TRBJ2-5, with a possible D match to TRBD2 (6 bases). The CDR3 runs 16 residues. Germline CDR1 is SEHNR and CDR2 is FQNEAQ (reference sequence). The V end was cut by 5 bases, the J end by 3 bases, with 19 bases between. The CDR3 coding sequence is TGTGCCAGCAGCCACAGACTAGTTGGGGGGAAAGAGACCCAGTACTTC. Its translation: CASSHRLVGGKETQYF.

In nucleotides, the CDR3 is TGTGCCAGCAGTACAGTTAAGAACACTGAAGCTTTCTTT. The encoded protein is CASSTVKNTEAFF. The chain recombines TRBV6-5 with TRBJ1-1; D is uncertain. The CDR3 is 13 amino acids. Trimming stripped 5 bases from V and 1 base from J, with 8 bases between. Germline V lookup: CDR1 MNHEY, CDR2 SVGAGI.

This clone was found a few times. The V gene is TRBV2, the J gene TRBJ2-2; 7 bases map to TRBD2. Germline V gene sequence: CDR1 SNHLY, CDR2 FYNNEI. After removal of 10 bases from V and 6 bases from J, the junction contained 14 bases not matched to a gene. The CDR3 runs to 15 residues. The CDR3 loop reads CAIRPREGRAGELFF. CDR3 bases: TGTGCCATCCGACCGAGGGAGGGCCGAGCCGGGGAGCTGTTTTTT.

The V and J genes are TRBV5-4 and TRBJ2-1; 8 positions agree with TRBD2. The CDR3 loop spans 13 amino acids. CDR1 is SGHNT and CDR2 is YYREEE in the germline V gene (reference sequence). V dropped 4 bases and J dropped 6; count of bases not matched to a gene: 3. CDR3 coding DNA: TGTGCCAGCAGCAGGACTAGCTCCAATGAGCAGTTCTTC. Its translation is CASSRTSSNEQFF.

V is TRBV7-3 and J is TRBJ1-5; 11 bases are a match to TRBD1. V was clipped by 1 base and J by 5 bases; unmatched bases: 13. This CDR3 has 19 amino acids. CDR1 and CDR2 from the germline V gene are SGHTA and FQGTGA. Here the CDR3 DNA reads TGTGCCAGCAGCTTAAAGATTCCTCATACGGGACAGGGGGATCAGCCCCAGCATTTT. Its translation is CASSLKIPHTGQGDQPQHF.

The chain uses TRBV10-3 and TRBJ2-1; 11 bases agree with TRBD2. With V trimmed by 4 bases and J by 4 bases, 9 bases remained unmatched. CDR1 ENHRY and CDR2 SYGVKD come from the germline V gene. This CDR3 comprises 17 residues. The CDR3 DNA sequence: TGTGCCATCAGTGGCCTAGCGGGAGGCGGTAGATACAATGAGCAGTTCTTC. The encoded protein is CAISGLAGGGRYNEQFF.